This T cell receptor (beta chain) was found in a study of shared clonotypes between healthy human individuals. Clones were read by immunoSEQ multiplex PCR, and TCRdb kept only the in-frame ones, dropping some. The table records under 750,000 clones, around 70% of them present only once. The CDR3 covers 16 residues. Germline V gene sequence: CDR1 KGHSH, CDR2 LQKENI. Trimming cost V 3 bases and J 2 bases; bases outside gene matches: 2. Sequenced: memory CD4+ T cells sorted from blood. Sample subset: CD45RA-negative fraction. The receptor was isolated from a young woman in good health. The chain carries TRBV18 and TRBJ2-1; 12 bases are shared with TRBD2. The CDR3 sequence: CASSPRTSGTYNEQFF. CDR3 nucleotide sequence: TGTGCCAGCTCACCCAGGACTAGCGGGACCTACAATGAGCAGTTCTTC.